A selection of T cell receptor beta chains follows, all from one sample in a study of cytomegalovirus exposure and HLA in healthy donors. Produced via immunoSEQ multiplex PCR; TCRdb's table is partial and in-frame only. The sample contains about 150,000 clones, about 76% of which appear only once. Sequences were obtained from PBMCs. These receptors were obtained from a man younger than 45 in good health and CMV-seropositive. Both conserved end residues are part of each CDR3. A D gene is named only where the DNA matches it firmly. A row's size may be missing; if present it is once, few, many or a size class.

J | size | V | D | DNA | CDR3
TRBJ2-2 | . | TRBV5-1 | . | TGCGCCAGCAGCCCGGGACAGAACACCGGGGAGCTGTTTTTT | CASSPGQNTGELFF
TRBJ1-5 | once | TRBV7-9 | TRBD1 | TGTTCCAGCAGCTTCATCAAGGGACAGGGGGGTTGGCCCCAGCATTTT | CSSSFIKGQGGWPQHF
TRBJ1-5 | . | TRBV30 | . | TGTGCCTGGAGTGTACCGGGGGGCCATCAGCCCCAGCATTTT | CAWSVPGGHQPQHF
TRBJ2-5 | . | TRBV6-5 | . | TGTGCCAGCAGTTATGGCGGGAAAGAGACCCAGTACTTC | CASSYGGKETQYF
TRBJ1-5 | . | TRBV5-4 | . | TGTGCCAGCAGTCGGGATTCTCAGCCCCAGCATTTT | CASSRDSQPQHF
TRBJ1-2 | . | TRBV4-1 | TRBD1 | TGCGCCAGCAGCCACCCAGGGGGCCACAGAAACTATGGCTACACCTTC | CASSHPGGHRNYGYTF
TRBJ2-3 | few | TRBV10-3 | . | TGTGCCTCCTCGGGTGCAGATACGCAGTATTTT | CASSGADTQYF
TRBJ1-3 | . | TRBV27 | TRBD1 | TGTGCCAGCAGTTCCGGACAGGGGGTTACTGGAAACACCATATATTTT | CASSSGQGVTGNTIYF
TRBJ1-2 | . | TRBV7-8 | . | TGTGCCAGCAGCTTAGAACCAGGGGACTATGGCTACACCTTC | CASSLEPGDYGYTF
TRBJ2-3 | . | TRBV20-1 | TRBD2 | TGCAGTGGGGGGGGAAGCGATACGCAGTATTTT | CSGGGSDTQYF
TRBJ1-2 | . | TRBV6-1 | . | TGTGCCGTACCTTCGACTGTTACTAACTATGGCTACACCTTC | CAVPSTVTNYGYTF
TRBJ2-3 | . | TRBV11-3 | TRBD2 | TGTGCCAGCAGCTCAAACGTAATGGGGGGGGCAGATACGCAGTATTTT | CASSSNVMGGADTQYF
TRBJ2-2 | . | TRBV9 | TRBD1 | TGTGCCAGCAGCGTAAGGGACAGGCCCACCACCGGAGAGCTGTTTTTT | CASSVRDRPTTGELFF
TRBJ1-1 | few | TRBV27 | . | TGTGCCAGCAGTTGGGGGGGCGACACTGAAGCTTTCTTT | CASSWGGDTEAFF
TRBJ2-2 | . | TRBV6-5 | . | TGTGCCAGCAGTTACTCGCAGGGTACCGGGGAGCTGTTTTTT | CASSYSQGTGELFF
TRBJ2-2 | once | TRBV2 | . | TGTGCCAGCACTTTCGGACAGTTGAACACCGGGGAGCTGTTTTTT | CASTFGQLNTGELFF
TRBJ1-4 | few | TRBV4-1 | TRBD1 | TGCGCCAGCAGCCAAGATGGTAGGGGACAGGCCCTTAATGAAAAACTGTTTTTT | CASSQDGRGQALNEKLFF